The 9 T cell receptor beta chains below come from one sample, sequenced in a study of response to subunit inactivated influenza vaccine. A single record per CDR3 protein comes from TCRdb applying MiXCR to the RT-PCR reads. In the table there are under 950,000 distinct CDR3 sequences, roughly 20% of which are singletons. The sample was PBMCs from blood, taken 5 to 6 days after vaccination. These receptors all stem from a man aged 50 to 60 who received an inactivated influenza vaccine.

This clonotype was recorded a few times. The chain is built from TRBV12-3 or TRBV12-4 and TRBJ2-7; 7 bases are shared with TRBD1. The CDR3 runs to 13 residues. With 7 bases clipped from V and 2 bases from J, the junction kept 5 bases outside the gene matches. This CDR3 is CASKLTGTYEQYF. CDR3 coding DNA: TGTGCCAGCAAACTGACAGGGACCTACGAGCAGTACTTC.

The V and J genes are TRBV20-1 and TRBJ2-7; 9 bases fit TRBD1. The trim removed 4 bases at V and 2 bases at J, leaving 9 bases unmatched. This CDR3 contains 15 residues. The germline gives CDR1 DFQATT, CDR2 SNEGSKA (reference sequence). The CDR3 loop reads CSANPGQGSPYEQYF. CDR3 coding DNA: TGCAGTGCTAACCCGGGACAGGGTTCCCCCTACGAGCAGTACTTC.

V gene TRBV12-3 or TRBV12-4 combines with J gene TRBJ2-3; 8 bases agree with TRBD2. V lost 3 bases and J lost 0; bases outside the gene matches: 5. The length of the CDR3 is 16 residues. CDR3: CASSFGAGVSTDTQYF. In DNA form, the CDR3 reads TGTGCCAGCAGTTTTGGAGCGGGAGTGAGCACAGATACGCAGTATTTT.

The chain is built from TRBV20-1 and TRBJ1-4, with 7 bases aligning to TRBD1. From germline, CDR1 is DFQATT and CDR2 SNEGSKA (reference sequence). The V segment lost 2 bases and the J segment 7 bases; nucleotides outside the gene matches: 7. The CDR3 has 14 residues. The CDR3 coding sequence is TGCAGTGCTAGAACCGGGACAGATCCTGAAAAACTGTTTTTT. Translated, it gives CSARTGTDPEKLFF.

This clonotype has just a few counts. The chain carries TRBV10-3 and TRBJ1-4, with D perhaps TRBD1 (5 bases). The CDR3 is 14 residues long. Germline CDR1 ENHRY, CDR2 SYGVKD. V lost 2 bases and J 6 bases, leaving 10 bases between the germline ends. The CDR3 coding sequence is TGTGCCATCAGTGAGCGAGGGGAGCATGAAAAACTGTTTTTT. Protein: CAISERGEHEKLFF.

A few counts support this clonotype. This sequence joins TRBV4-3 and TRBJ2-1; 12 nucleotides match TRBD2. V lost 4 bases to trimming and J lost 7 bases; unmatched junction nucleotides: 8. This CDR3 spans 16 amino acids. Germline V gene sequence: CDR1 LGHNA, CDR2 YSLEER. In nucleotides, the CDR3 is TGCGCCAGCAGCCGAAAACTAGCGGGAGGATTTAATGAGCAGTTCTTC. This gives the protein CASSRKLAGGFNEQFF.

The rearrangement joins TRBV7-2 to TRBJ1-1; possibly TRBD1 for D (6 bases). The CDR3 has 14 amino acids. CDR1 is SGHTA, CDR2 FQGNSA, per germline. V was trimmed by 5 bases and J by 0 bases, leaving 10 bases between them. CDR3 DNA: TGTGCCAGCAGCAACCAGGGGCTGAACACTGAAGCTTTCTTT. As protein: CASSNQGLNTEAFF.

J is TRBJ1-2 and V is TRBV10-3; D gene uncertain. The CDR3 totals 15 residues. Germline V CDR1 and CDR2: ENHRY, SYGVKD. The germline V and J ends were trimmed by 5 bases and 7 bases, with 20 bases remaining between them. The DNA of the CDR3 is TGTGCCATCAGTCCAAACGTTGGAGATAGTGGTGGCTACACCTTC. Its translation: CAISPNVGDSGGYTF.

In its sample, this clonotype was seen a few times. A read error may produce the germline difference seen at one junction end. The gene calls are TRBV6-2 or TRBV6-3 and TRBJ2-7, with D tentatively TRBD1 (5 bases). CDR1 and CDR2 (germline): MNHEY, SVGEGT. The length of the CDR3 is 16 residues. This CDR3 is CASLQDGDLLSFEQYF. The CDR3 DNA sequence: TGTGCCAGTTTACAGGACGGAGACCTACTCTCCTTCGAGCAGTACTTC.